This T cell receptor beta chain is from a study of cytomegalovirus exposure and HLA in healthy donors. The study's findings and limits: There were some V segments, including TRBV6-2 and TRBV6-3, excluded as indistinguishable. Fewer than 200 TCR beta chains were listed as cytomegalovirus-associated.

CDR3 length equals 15 residues. Losses at the gene ends were 8 bases for V and 0 bases for J; bases not matched to a gene: 10. CDR1 and CDR2 (germline): MGHDK, SYGVNS. The study ran its PCR with 60 Vbeta and 13 Jbeta primers. Methods used by the authors: Approximately 9.9 million shared chains were among the roughly 78 million unique TCR beta chains that a later analysis counted. Data came from immunoSEQ multiplex PCR; TCRdb stores just in-frame clones and leaves some out. V and J calls and clone size are given by that table; D and trimming were obtained from the DNA. In the table there are around 170,000 clones, around four fifths of which are singletons. In regard to this clone: What it recognizes is unknown.

The sample consisted of PBMCs. The origin of this receptor is a woman between 50 and 59 years old in good health and CMV-seropositive. The chain links TRBV25-1 to TRBJ2-7, with 7 bases that match TRBD1. CDR3 nucleotide sequence: TGTGCCAGCTGTTATCACGGACAGGTCTCCTACGAGCAGTACTTC. It yields the protein CASCYHGQVSYEQYF.